This paragraph covers one T cell receptor (beta chain) sequence. Its antigen is undetermined. This entry is derived from a study of siplizumab effects on memory and regulatory T cells. Per sample, the assay covered 80,000 to 100,000 TCR templates. Assay used: immunoSEQ multiplex PCR; TCRdb lists only in-frame clones, some missing. This table has over 80,000 clones, about 95% appearing once. Study-level points and caveats: Naive T cells looked more diverse than memory cells and looked like major alloresponse contributors. Mappable alloreactive CD4+ clones came from Treg cells under 80% of the time on average with siplizumab, against 26.9% in controls. For siplizumab cultures, the suppressive function of their proliferating Tregs was not confirmed.

The V gene's germline CDR1 is MDHEN and CDR2 SYDVKM. The CDR3 sequence is 14 residues long. V was clipped by 4 bases and J by 1 base, with 10 bases between them. The sample consisted of non-Treg CD4+ T cells sorted from blood. The chain combines TRBV28 with TRBJ1-1; D is possibly TRBD1 (6 bases). The clonotype was recovered from a human donor in good health. CDR3 bases: TGTGCCAGCAGTTCCGGGACACCGAACACTGAAGCTTTCTTT. It codes for CASSSGTPNTEAFF.